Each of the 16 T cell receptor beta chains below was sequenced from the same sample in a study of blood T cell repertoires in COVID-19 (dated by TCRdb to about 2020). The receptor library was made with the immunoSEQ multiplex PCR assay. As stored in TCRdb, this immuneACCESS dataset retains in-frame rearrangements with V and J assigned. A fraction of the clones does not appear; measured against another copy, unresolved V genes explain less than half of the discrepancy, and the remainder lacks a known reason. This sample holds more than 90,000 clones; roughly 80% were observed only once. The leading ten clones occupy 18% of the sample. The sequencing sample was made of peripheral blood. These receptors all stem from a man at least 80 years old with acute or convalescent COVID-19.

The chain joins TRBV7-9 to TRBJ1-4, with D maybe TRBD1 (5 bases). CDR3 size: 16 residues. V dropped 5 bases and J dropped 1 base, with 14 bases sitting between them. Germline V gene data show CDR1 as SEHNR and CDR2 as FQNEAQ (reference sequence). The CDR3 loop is CASSPTGHLTNEKLFF. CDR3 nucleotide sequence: TGTGCCAGCAGCCCTACCGGACACTTAACTAATGAAAAACTGTTTTTT. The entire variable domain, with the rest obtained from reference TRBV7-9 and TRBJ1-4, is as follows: DTGVSQNPRHKITKRGQNVTFRCDPISEHNRLYWYRQTLGQGPEFLTYFQNEAQLEKSRLLSDRFSAERPKGSFSTLEIQRTEQGDSAMYLCASSPTGHLTNEKLFFGSGTQLSVL.

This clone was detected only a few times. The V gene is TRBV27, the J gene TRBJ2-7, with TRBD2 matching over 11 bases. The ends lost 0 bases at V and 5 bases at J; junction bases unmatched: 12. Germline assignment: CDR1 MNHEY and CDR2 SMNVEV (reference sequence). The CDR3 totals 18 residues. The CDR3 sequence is CASSLSALAGGPRNEQYF. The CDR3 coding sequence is TGTGCCAGCAGTTTATCGGCGTTAGCGGGAGGGCCGAGGAACGAGCAGTACTTC.

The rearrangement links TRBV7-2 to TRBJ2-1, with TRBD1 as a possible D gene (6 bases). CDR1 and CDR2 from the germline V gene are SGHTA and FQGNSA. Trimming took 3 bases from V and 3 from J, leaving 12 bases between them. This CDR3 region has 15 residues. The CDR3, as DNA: TGTGCCAGCAGCTTGAGGGCAGGGGACTACAATGAGCAGTTCTTC. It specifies CASSLRAGDYNEQFF.

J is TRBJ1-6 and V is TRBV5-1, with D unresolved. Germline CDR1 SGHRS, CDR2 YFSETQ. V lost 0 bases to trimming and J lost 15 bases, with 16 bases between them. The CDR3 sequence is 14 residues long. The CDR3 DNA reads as TGCGCCAGCAGCTTGGACAGCCAAATTCAACTCCTCCACTTT. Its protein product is CASSLDSQIQLLHF.

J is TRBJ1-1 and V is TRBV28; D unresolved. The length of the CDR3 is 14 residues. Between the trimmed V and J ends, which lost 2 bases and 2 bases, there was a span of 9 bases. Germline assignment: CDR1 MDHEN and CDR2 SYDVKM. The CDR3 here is CASSLVQKNTEAFF. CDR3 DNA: TGTGCCAGCAGTTTAGTACAGAAAAACACTGAAGCTTTCTTT.

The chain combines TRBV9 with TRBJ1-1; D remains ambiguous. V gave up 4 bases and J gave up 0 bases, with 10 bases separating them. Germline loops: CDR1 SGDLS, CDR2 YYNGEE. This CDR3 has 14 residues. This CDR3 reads CASSSSGVNTEAFF. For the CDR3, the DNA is TGTGCCAGCAGCTCATCCGGGGTGAACACTGAAGCTTTCTTT.

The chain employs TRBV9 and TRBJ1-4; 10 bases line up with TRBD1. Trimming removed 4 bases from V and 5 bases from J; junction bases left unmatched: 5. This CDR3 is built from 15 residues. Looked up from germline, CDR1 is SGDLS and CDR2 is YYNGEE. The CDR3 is CASSFSTGGNEKLFF. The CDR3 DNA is TGTGCCAGCAGCTTCTCGACAGGGGGCAATGAAAAACTGTTTTTT.

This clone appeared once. The CDR3 spells CASRGAVSNQPQHF. The CDR3, as DNA: TGTGCCAGCAGGGGGGCAGTTAGCAATCAGCCCCAGCATTTT. V gene TRBV2 combines with J gene TRBJ1-5, with D possibly matching TRBD1 (6 bases). The V end lost 6 bases, the J end lost 0 bases, and 9 bases lay between the germline ends. This CDR3 comprises 14 residues. The V gene's germline CDR1 is SNHLY and CDR2 FYNNEI.

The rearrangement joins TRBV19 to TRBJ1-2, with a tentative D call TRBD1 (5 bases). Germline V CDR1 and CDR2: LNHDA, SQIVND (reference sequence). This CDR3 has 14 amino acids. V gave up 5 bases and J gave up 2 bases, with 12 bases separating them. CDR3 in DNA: TGTGCCAGTAGTGTTACACAGGTGAACTATGGCTACACCTTC. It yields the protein CASSVTQVNYGYTF.

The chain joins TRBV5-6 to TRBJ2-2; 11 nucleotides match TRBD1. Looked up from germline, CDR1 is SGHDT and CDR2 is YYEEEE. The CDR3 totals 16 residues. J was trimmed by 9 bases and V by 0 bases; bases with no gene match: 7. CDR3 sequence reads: CASSLGADRGRRELFF. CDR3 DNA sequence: TGTGCCAGCAGCTTGGGAGCGGACAGGGGGCGCAGGGAGCTGTTTTTT.

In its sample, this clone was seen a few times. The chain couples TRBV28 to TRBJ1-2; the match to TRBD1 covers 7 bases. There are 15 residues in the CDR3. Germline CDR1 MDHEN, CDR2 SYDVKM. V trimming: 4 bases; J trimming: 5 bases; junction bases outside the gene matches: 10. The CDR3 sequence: CASSSRKGAAYGYTF. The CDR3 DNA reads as TGTGCCAGCAGTTCCCGGAAGGGGGCGGCTTATGGCTACACCTTC.

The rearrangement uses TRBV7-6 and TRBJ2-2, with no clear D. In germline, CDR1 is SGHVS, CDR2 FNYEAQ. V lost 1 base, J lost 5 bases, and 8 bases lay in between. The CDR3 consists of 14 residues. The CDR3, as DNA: TGTGCCAGCAGCTTAGGGCAGGCTACCGGGGAGCTGTTTTTT. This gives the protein CASSLGQATGELFF.

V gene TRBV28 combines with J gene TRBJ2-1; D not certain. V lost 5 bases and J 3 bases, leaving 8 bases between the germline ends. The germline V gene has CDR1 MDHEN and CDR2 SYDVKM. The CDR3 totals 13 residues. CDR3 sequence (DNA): TGTGCCAGCAGTAAACAGATCTACAATGAGCAGTTCTTC. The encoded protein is CASSKQIYNEQFF.

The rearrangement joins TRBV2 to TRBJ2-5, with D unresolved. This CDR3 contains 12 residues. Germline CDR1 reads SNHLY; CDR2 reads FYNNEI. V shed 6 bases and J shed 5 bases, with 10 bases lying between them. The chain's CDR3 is CASSLSSETQYF. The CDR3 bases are TGTGCCAGCAGCCTTAGTTCGGAGACCCAGTACTTC.

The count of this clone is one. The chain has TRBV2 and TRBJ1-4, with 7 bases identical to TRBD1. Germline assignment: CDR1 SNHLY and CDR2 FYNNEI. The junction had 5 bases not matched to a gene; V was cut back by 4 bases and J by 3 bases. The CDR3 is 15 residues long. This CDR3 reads CASSGTGVANEKLFF. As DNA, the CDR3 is TGTGCCAGCAGTGGAACAGGGGTCGCTAATGAAAAACTGTTTTTT.

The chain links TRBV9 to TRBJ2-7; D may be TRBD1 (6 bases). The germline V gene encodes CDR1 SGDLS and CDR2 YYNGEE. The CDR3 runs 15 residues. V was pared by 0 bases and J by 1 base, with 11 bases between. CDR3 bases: TGTGCCAGCAGCGTAGAGGGGGACGCTTCCTACGAGCAGTACTTC. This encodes CASSVEGDASYEQYF.